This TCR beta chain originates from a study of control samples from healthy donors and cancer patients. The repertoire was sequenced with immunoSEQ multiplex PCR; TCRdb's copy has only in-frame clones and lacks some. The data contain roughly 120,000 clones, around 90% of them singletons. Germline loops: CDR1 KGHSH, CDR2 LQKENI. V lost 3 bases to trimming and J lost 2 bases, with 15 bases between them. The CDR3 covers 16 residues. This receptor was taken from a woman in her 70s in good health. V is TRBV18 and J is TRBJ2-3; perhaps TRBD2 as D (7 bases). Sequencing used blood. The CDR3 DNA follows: TGTGCCAGCTCACCGGAACGGGGGGCGGCCACAGATACGCAGTATTTT. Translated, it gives CASSPERGAATDTQYF.